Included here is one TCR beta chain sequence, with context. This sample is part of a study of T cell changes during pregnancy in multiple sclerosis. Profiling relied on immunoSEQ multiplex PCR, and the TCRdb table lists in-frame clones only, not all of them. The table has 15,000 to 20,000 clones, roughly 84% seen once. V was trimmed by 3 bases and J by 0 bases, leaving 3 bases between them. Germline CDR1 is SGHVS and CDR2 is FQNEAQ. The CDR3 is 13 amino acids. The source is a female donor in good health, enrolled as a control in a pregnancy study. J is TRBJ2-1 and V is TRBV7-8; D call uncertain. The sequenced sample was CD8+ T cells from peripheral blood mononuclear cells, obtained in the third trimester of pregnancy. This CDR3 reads CASSLSSYNEQFF. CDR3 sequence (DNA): TGTGCCAGCAGCTTGAGCTCCTACAATGAGCAGTTCTTC.